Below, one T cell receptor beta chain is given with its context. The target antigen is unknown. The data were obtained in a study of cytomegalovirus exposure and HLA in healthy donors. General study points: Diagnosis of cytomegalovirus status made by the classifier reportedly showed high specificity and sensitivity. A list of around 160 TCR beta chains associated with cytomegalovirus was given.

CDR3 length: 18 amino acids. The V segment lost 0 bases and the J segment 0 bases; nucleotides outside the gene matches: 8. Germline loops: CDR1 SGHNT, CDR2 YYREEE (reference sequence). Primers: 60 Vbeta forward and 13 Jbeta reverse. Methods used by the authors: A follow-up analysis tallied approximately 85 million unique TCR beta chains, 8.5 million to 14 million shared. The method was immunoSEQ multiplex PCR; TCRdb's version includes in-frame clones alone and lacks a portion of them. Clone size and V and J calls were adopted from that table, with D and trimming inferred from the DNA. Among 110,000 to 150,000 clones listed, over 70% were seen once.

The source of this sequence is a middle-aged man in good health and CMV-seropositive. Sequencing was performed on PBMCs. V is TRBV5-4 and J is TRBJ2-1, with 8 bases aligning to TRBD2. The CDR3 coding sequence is TGTGCCAGCAGCTTGGGAGGATCCGGGACTAGCTCCTACAATGAGCAGTTCTTC. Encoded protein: CASSLGGSGTSSYNEQFF.